This T cell receptor (beta chain) comes out of a study of shared clonotypes between healthy human individuals. Overall study results and limits: Enrolling few donors narrowed the genetic and exposure-history diversity that was represented. Clonotypes shared by all four donors outscored non-shared clonotypes in generation probability.

Method: immunoSEQ multiplex PCR; TCRdb's copy keeps in-frame clones and lacks some. The data show 2 million to 2.5 million clones, with approximately 94% seen just once and 0.36% held by the top ten. This CDR3 region has 14 residues. Germline V CDR1 and CDR2: SSHAT, FNYEAQ (reference sequence). A note on this clone: Antigen: not known. The germline gene is not matched at one end of the junction; a read error may be the cause.

The chain employs TRBV7-7 and TRBJ2-5; the D is unclear. This TCR was recovered from a man aged 18 to 30 in good health. Some clones in this sample may be carry-over from other donors' samples. The sequencing input was naive CD4+ T cells from PBMCs. Subset described: CD45RA+ positively selected. Here the CDR3 reads CAGSLGPARETQYF. The CDR3 region has the DNA TGTGCCGGCAGCTTAGGGCCAGCGAGGGAGACCCAGTACTTC.